This is a list of T cell receptor beta chains from one sample in a study of high-grade serous ovarian cancer treatment subgroups. Profiling relied on immunoSEQ multiplex PCR, and the TCRdb table lists in-frame clones only, not all of them. The repertoire holds approximately 9,400 clones, with 55% to 70% as singletons. The sequencing sample was made of tumor tissue. The receptors stem from a human donor with high-grade serous ovarian cancer. CDR3s include the opening cysteine and the closing phenylalanine or tryptophan. The order of the fields is clone size, J gene, D gene, V gene, CDR3 DNA, CDR3 protein. The D gene is left open where the match is weak. Part of the rows lack a size; the others show once, few, many or a class for expanded clones.

.	TRBJ1-2	TRBD1	TRBV28	TGTGCCAGCAGTTTGCCCGACAGGGCCTATGGGTATGGCTACACCTTC	CASSLPDRAYGYGYTF
.	TRBJ2-1	.	TRBV7-9	TGTGCCAGCACCCTCAGCTGGGGGGGGCTAGATGAGCAGTTCTTC	CASTLSWGGLDEQFF
.	TRBJ2-7	TRBD2	TRBV5-4	TGTGCCAGCAGCTCTCTAGCGGGAGGGCCGGAGGAGCAGTACTTC	CASSSLAGGPEEQYF
.	TRBJ1-2	TRBD1	TRBV6-5	TGTGCCAGCGGACAGGGAGACGGCTACACCTTC	CASGQGDGYTF
.	TRBJ2-7	TRBD1	TRBV12-5	TGTGCTAGTGGCTCCACCCCCGGGACAGGCTCCTACGAGCAGTACTTC	CASGSTPGTGSYEQYF
.	TRBJ1-2	TRBD1	TRBV28	TGTGCCAGCAGTGACCCAGGGGACAGGGCCTATGGCTACACCTTC	CASSDPGDRAYGYTF
.	TRBJ2-7	TRBD2	TRBV4-3	TGCGCCAGCAGCCGAGGACTAGCGGGAGACTACGAGCAGTACTTC	CASSRGLAGDYEQYF
.	TRBJ1-2	TRBD1	TRBV7-8	TGTGCCAGCAGCTTACCTAGGGACAGGGTGCCGGGGTATGGCTACACCTTC	CASSLPRDRVPGYGYTF
.	TRBJ2-3	.	TRBV11-2	TGTGCCAGCAGCTCGGGTAGAAGCACAGATACGCAGTATTTT	CASSSGRSTDTQYF
.	TRBJ1-1	.	TRBV6-5	TGTGCCAGCAGTCCTACGGCGGGGAGTGAAGCTTTCTTT	CASSPTAGSEAFF
.	TRBJ2-2	TRBD1	TRBV4-3	TGCGCCAGCAGCTCCCGACAGGGGAAAACCGGGGAGCTGTTTTTT	CASSSRQGKTGELFF
.	TRBJ2-7	.	TRBV5-1	TGCGCCAGCAGCTTGGGGTTTACAGGAACCTACGAGCAGTACTTC	CASSLGFTGTYEQYF
.	TRBJ1-4	TRBD1	TRBV6-5	TGTGCCAGCAGTTGGACAGGGGTCGAAAAACTGTTTTTT	CASSWTGVEKLFF
.	TRBJ1-3	TRBD1	TRBV6-5	TGTGCCAGCAGTTACGGGGGACAGGGGGGGGACACCATATATTTT	CASSYGGQGGDTIYF
once	TRBJ2-3	.	TRBV7-2	TGTGCCAGCAGCTTTTCCCTAGCATCAGATACGCAGTATTTT	CASSFSLASDTQYF
.	TRBJ1-2	.	TRBV6-5	TGTGCCAGCACCCTGACGGCTAACTATGGCTACACCTTC	CASTLTANYGYTF
.	TRBJ2-6	.	TRBV27	TGTGCCAGCAGTTTTAGGGGCAGGGCTGGGGCCAACGTCCTGACTTTC	CASSFRGRAGANVLTF